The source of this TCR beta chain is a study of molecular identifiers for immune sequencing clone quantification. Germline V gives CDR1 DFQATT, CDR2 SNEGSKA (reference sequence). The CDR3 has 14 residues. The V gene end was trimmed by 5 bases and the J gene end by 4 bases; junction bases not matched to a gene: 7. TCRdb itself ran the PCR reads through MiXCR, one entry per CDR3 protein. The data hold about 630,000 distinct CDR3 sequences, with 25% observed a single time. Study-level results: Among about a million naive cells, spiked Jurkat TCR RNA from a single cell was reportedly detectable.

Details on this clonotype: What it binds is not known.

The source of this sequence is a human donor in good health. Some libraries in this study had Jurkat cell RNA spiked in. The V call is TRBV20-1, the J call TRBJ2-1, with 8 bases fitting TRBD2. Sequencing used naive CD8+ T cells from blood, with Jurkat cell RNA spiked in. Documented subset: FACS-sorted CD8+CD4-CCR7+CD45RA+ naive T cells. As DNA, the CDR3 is TGCAGTGCTCGGACTAGCCGCAGATACAATGAGCAGTTCTTC. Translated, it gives CSARTSRRYNEQFF.